This TCR beta chain derives from a study of shared clonotypes between healthy human individuals. Method: immunoSEQ multiplex PCR; TCRdb's copy keeps in-frame clones and lacks some. The table lists more than 550,000 clones, under 95% of them singletons. About this clone itself: Other nucleotide sequences in the sample specify the same CDR3.

The naive CD8 fraction comprised CD45RO-negative cells positively selected for CCR7 and excluded terminally differentiated effector memory CD45RA+ cells. Trimming took 3 bases from V and 6 from J, leaving 6 bases between them. The CDR3 extends over 12 amino acids. From germline, CDR1 is SEHNR and CDR2 FQNEAQ (reference sequence). This chain connects TRBV7-9 to TRBJ2-1; perhaps TRBD1 as D (6 bases). Sequenced sample: naive CD8+ T cells sorted from blood. The sequence was collected from a man aged 25-40 years in good health. The CDR3, as DNA: TGTGCCAGCAGCTTGGGGGCCAATGAGCAGTTCTTC. Translating gives CASSLGANEQFF. The complete variable domain, with remaining parts taken from reference TRBV7-9 and TRBJ2-1, reads DTGVSQNPRHKITKRGQNVTFRCDPISEHNRLYWYRQTLGQGPEFLTYFQNEAQLEKSRLLSDRFSAERPKGSFSTLEIQRTEQGDSAMYLCASSLGANEQFFGPGTRLTVL.